These 21 T cell receptor beta chains originate from one sample sequenced in a study of shared T cell receptors in the human thymus. The assay was immunoSEQ multiplex PCR, and TCRdb's table has in-frame clones only and misses some. The sample carries over 650,000 clones, approximately 87% recorded once. The same data also contributed to another study, on human thymus T cells.

The sample comprised thymocytes. These receptors were collected from a boy under two years old with a congenital heart defect.

As to this clone: This same CDR3 is encoded by further DNA sequences in the sample. V gene TRBV7-8 combines with J gene TRBJ2-3, with D unresolved. The CDR3 runs 12 residues. CDR1 is SGHVS, CDR2 FQNEAQ, per germline. Between the trimmed V and J ends, which lost 3 bases and 3 bases, there was a span of 4 bases. CDR3 DNA sequence: TGTGCCAGCAGCTTCCTTACAGATACGCAGTATTTT. Its translation is CASSFLTDTQYF. The entire variable domain, with the rest obtained from reference TRBV7-8 and TRBJ2-3, is as follows: GAGVSQSPRYKVAKRGQDVALRCDPISGHVSLFWYQQALGQGPEFLTYFQNEAQLDKSGLPSDRFFAERPEGSVSTLKIQRTQQEDSAVYLCASSFLTDTQYFGPGTRLTVL.

The gene calls are TRBV9 and TRBJ2-3; TRBD2 matches 11 bases. The CDR3 consists of 14 residues. The V gene end was trimmed by 3 bases and the J gene end by 5 bases; junction bases not matched to a gene: 2. Germline V gene data show CDR1 as SGDLS and CDR2 as YYNGEE. The CDR3 DNA is TGTGCCAGCAGCGCCGGGACTAGCGGAGATACGCAGTATTTT. Amino acid sequence: CASSAGTSGDTQYF.

The chain recombines TRBV5-8 with TRBJ1-1, with 8 positions matching TRBD1. With V trimmed by 4 bases and J by 5 bases, 4 bases remained unmatched. In germline, CDR1 is SGHTS, CDR2 YDEGEE. The CDR3 has 13 residues. The CDR3 loop is CASSRQGPTEAFF. CDR3 bases: TGTGCCAGCAGCCGACAGGGGCCAACTGAAGCTTTCTTT.

The CDR3 bases are TGTGCCAGCAGCCAAGATCCGGCTCCGACAATGGATCGACAGATGATCTATGGCTACACCTTC. Protein sequence: CASSQDPAPTMDRQMIYGYTF. The chain links TRBV14 to TRBJ1-2; D possibly corresponds to TRBD1 (5 bases). In germline, CDR1 is SGHDN, CDR2 FVKESK. V was cut by 0 bases and J by 4 bases, with 30 bases left in between. The CDR3 consists of 21 residues.

This chain uses TRBV5-4 with TRBJ2-2; D not certain. V lost 0 bases to trimming and J lost 3 bases, with 6 bases between them. Germline V gene sequence: CDR1 SGHNT, CDR2 YYREEE (reference sequence). This CDR3 has 14 amino acids. CDR3 sequence: CASSLATDTGELFF. The CDR3 coding sequence is TGTGCCAGCAGCTTGGCAACGGACACCGGGGAGCTGTTTTTT.

J is TRBJ1-6 and V is TRBV6-4; D remains unclear. The CDR3 is 12 amino acids. With 5 bases removed from V and 11 bases from J, the gap between germline ends came to 10 bases. CDR1 is MRHNA, CDR2 SNTAGT, per germline. The DNA of the CDR3 is TGTGCCAGCAGTCGGGAACGGCCACCCCTCCACTTT. Translated: CASSRERPPLHF.

The genes are TRBV4-3 and TRBJ2-5, with 9 bases that match TRBD2. With 0 bases clipped from V and 5 bases from J, the junction kept 25 bases outside the gene matches. CDR3 length equals 22 residues. Germline CDR1 and CDR2: LGHNA and YSLEER. In DNA, the CDR3 is TGCGCCAGCAGCCAAGATTGTCGGGCAGGGATTGGAGTAGCGGGAGAGGGGGAGACCCAGTACTTC. Amino acid sequence: CASSQDCRAGIGVAGEGETQYF.

V is TRBV19 and J is TRBJ1-2; TRBD1 is a possible D gene (5 bases). Per germline, CDR1 LNHDA and CDR2 SQIVND (reference sequence). Trimming removed 5 bases at V and 2 bases at J, with 12 bases between. The CDR3 has 14 amino acids. The CDR3 DNA sequence: TGTGCCAGTAGTTCGGTGGGGCAAAACTATGGCTACACCTTC. This encodes CASSSVGQNYGYTF.

This clone showed up just once. The chain is built from TRBV6-5 and TRBJ2-4; possible D gene TRBD2, 6 bases. The length of the CDR3 is 13 residues. Trimming shortened V by 6 bases and J by 7 bases, and 13 bases separated the two germline ends. Per the germline V gene, CDR1 is MNHEY and CDR2 is SVGAGI. The CDR3 reads CASRTLASNIQYF. The CDR3 region has the DNA TGTGCCAGCAGAACACTAGCCTCGAACATTCAGTACTTC.

V usage is TRBV28 and J usage is TRBJ2-7, with D uncertain. The CDR3 is made up of 13 amino acids. In germline, CDR1 is MDHEN, CDR2 SYDVKM. V dropped 5 bases and J dropped 2 bases, with 10 bases sitting between them. The DNA for the CDR3 is TGTGCCAGCAGTGACACGATTCCCTACGAGCAGTACTTC. Translating it yields CASSDTIPYEQYF.

The chain combines TRBV5-4 with TRBJ1-2, with D tentatively TRBD1 (6 bases). V shed 4 bases and J shed 6 bases, with 16 bases lying between them. Germline CDR1 is SGHNT and CDR2 is YYREEE (reference sequence). The CDR3 is 14 residues long. For the CDR3, the DNA is TGTGCCAGCAGCAGAACCGGGACAAGAGATGGCTACACCTTC. This gives the protein CASSRTGTRDGYTF.

Worth noting for this clone: The junction does not match germline at one end; this may be a read error. The chain recombines TRBV5-1 with TRBJ2-7; TRBD1 might be the D (7 bases). This CDR3 comprises 16 residues. Germline V gives CDR1 SGHRS, CDR2 YFSETQ. CDR3 bases: TGCGCCAGCAGCTTGGAGACCGACAGGGACTCCCACGAGCAGTACTTC. Translation: CASSLETDRDSHEQYF.

This clone was recorded only once. The V gene is TRBV5-6, the J gene TRBJ1-5, with 12 bases fitting TRBD1. The V gene's germline CDR1 is SGHDT and CDR2 YYEEEE. Trimming removed 2 bases from V and 6 bases from J; junction bases left unmatched: 6. This CDR3 is 16 amino acids long. Here the CDR3 reads CASSFGTGGASQPQHF. The DNA for the CDR3 is TGTGCCAGCAGCTTCGGGACAGGGGGCGCGAGTCAGCCCCAGCATTTT.

The chain is built from TRBV11-2 and TRBJ2-7, with 8 bases lining up with TRBD1. The CDR3 loop spans 16 amino acids. Trimming removed 7 bases from V and 5 bases from J; junction bases left unmatched: 16. CDR1 and CDR2 from the germline V gene are SGHAT and FQNNGV. This chain's CDR3 is CASTLKRTGKGNEQYF. The CDR3 coding sequence is TGTGCCAGCACCTTGAAGCGGACAGGGAAGGGAAACGAGCAGTACTTC.

The chain uses TRBV27 and TRBJ2-3; 7 nucleotides align to TRBD2. V lost 6 bases, J lost 4 bases, and 16 bases stayed unmatched. Looked up from germline, CDR1 is MNHEY and CDR2 is SMNVEV (reference sequence). This CDR3 has 17 amino acids. The CDR3 bases are TGTGCCAGCAGGGAACCCGGGAGGCCAAAGTACCCAGATACGCAGTATTTT. It is translated as CASREPGRPKYPDTQYF.

The chain couples TRBV7-9 to TRBJ1-3; 8 nucleotides align to TRBD1. J lost 0 bases, V lost 5 bases, and 9 bases had no gene match. The CDR3 spans 17 residues. Germline assignment: CDR1 SEHNR and CDR2 FQNEAQ (reference sequence). Here the CDR3 reads CASSRPGTGDSGNTIYF. DNA of the CDR3: TGTGCCAGCAGCCGACCCGGGACAGGAGACTCTGGAAACACCATATATTTT. Together with reference TRBV7-9 and TRBJ1-3, the CDR3 gives the full variable domain: DTGVSQNPRHKITKRGQNVTFRCDPISEHNRLYWYRQTLGQGPEFLTYFQNEAQLEKSRLLSDRFSAERPKGSFSTLEIQRTEQGDSAMYLCASSRPGTGDSGNTIYFGEGSWLTVV.

This chain joins TRBV30 and TRBJ2-4; a weak D match, TRBD2 (6 bases). The CDR3 spans 15 residues. The V gene lost 4 bases and the J gene lost 4 bases, with 17 bases spanning the gap. Germline CDR1 is GTSNPN and CDR2 is SVGIG (reference sequence). The CDR3 loop is CAWTPGGTVKNIQYF. CDR3 DNA sequence: TGTGCCTGGACCCCTGGGGGGACTGTTAAAAACATTCAGTACTTC. The full variable domain, completed using reference TRBV30 and TRBJ2-4, is SQTIHQWPATLVQPVGSPLSLECTVEGTSNPNLYWYRQAAGRGLQLLFYSVGIGQISSEVPQNLSASRPQDRQFILSSKKLLLSDSGFYLCAWTPGGTVKNIQYFGAGTRLSVL.

V is TRBV29-1 and J is TRBJ2-7; tentative D call: TRBD1 (7 bases). Trimming cost V 6 bases and J 2 bases, with 14 bases left between them. CDR1 is SQVTM and CDR2 is ANQGSEA in the germline V gene. CDR3 length: 13 amino acids. The CDR3 nucleotides are TGCAGCGTCTGGAGGGGGCCCACCTACGAGCAGTACTTC. Residues: CSVWRGPTYEQYF.

J is TRBJ1-4 and V is TRBV4-1, with D maybe TRBD1 (6 bases). Germline V lookup: CDR1 MGHRA, CDR2 YSYEKL. There are 16 residues in the CDR3. V gave up 3 bases and J gave up 4 bases, with 15 bases separating them. CDR3 residues: CASSHPSTGRNEKLFF. Here the CDR3 DNA reads TGCGCCAGCAGCCATCCCTCGACAGGCCGTAATGAAAAACTGTTTTTT.

This chain connects TRBV28 to TRBJ2-7, with D maybe TRBD2 (5 bases). From germline, CDR1 is MDHEN and CDR2 SYDVKM. The V end was cut by 1 base, the J end by 3 bases, with 10 bases between. The CDR3 is 14 residues long. The CDR3 reads CASSLFDYYYEQYF. The DNA for the CDR3 is TGTGCCAGCAGTTTATTTGACTACTACTACGAGCAGTACTTC.

This chain uses TRBV30 with TRBJ1-2; possibly TRBD1 for D (5 bases). The V end was cut by 4 bases, the J end by 2 bases, with 11 bases between. The CDR3 spans 13 residues. CDR1 GTSNPN and CDR2 SVGIG come from the germline V gene (reference sequence). The CDR3 DNA follows: TGTGCCTGGACTGGGGGAGGGAACTATGGCTACACCTTC. It encodes CAWTGGGNYGYTF.